This T cell receptor (beta chain) emerged from a study of blood T cells in healthy people across ages. Study results and caveats: There were more naive CD4+ cells and higher diversity in long-lived donors than in aged donors. Donor CMV status was unknown, possibly confounding expanded clonotype changes.

At least 5.5 micrograms of total RNA were extracted per sample. A second PCR of roughly 6 to 12 cycles used a sample-barcoded 5' primer and a J-beta primer mix. One entry per CDR3 protein results from TCRdb running MiXCR on the 5' RACE reads. The data hold about 800,000 distinct CDR3 sequences, with 58% observed a single time. This clonotype was counted only a few times. As yet, its antigen is unknown. CDR3 length: 16 residues. The chain links TRBV21-1 to TRBJ1-6; the DNA was not compared with TRBD1, the D call given in the table. TRBV21-1 represents a pseudogene. Material for sequencing was blood. The receptor was derived from a man younger than 45 in good health. CDR3 DNA sequence: TGTGCCAGCAGCTCGACAGGGGGCGACCCCTATTCACCCCTCCACTTT. Translating gives CASSSTGGDPYSPLHF.